The 14 T cell receptor beta chains below come from one sample, sequenced in a study of blood T cells in healthy people across ages. A second PCR, run for about 6 to 11 cycles, used a sample-barcoded 5' primer plus a J-beta primer mix. MiXCR, run by TCRdb on the 5' RACE reads, gives a single entry per CDR3 protein. Among roughly 1.9 million distinct CDR3 sequences, 39% were seen once, and the ten largest hold 20% to 25%. The sequenced sample consisted of blood. These receptors originate from a human donor in good health.

V and J are TRBV3-1 and TRBJ2-4, with D perhaps TRBD2 (5 bases). The length of the CDR3 is 14 residues. V dropped 5 bases and J dropped 0 bases, with 8 bases sitting between them. The V gene's germline CDR1 is LGHDT and CDR2 YNNKEL (reference sequence). In nucleotides, the CDR3 is TGTGCCAGCAGCGCCGCGGGAGCCAAAAACATTCAGTACTTC. Protein: CASSAAGAKNIQYF.

Concerning this clonotype: The junction differs from germline at one of its ends, possibly a read error. The CDR3 DNA reads as TGCGCCAGCAGAGAACCGGGACGTAGCTCTGGGGCCAACGTCCCGACTTTC. Encoded protein: CASREPGRSSGANVPTF. V is TRBV4-1 and J is TRBJ2-6; D is tentatively TRBD1 or TRBD2 (5 bases each). The CDR3 spans 17 residues. The germline V gene has CDR1 MGHRA and CDR2 YSYEKL.

This chain joins TRBV5-5 and TRBJ1-2; TRBD1 agrees at 11 bases. The germline V gene has CDR1 SGHKS and CDR2 YYEKEE (reference sequence). V shed 8 bases, J shed 7 bases, and the junction held 19 bases outside the gene matches. This CDR3 has 17 amino acids. The CDR3 DNA is TGTGCCAGTAGTGCCCTCGGAATCGGACAGGGGGCAAGTGGCTACACCTTC. Its translation: CASSALGIGQGASGYTF.

The rearrangement uses TRBV5-1 and TRBJ2-3; D gene unclear. Germline CDR1 and CDR2: SGHRS and YFSETQ. V lost 4 bases and J lost 8, with 11 bases in between. CDR3 length: 12 residues. The CDR3 bases are TGCGCCAGCAGCCTGCGGTGGGGTACGCAGTATTTT. Translating it yields CASSLRWGTQYF.

This clonotype was seen only a few times. The gene calls are TRBV29-1 and TRBJ2-2; weak D call: TRBD1 (6 bases). V lost 6 bases and J lost 5, with 13 bases in between. In germline, CDR1 is SQVTM, CDR2 ANQGSEA. The CDR3 length is 13 residues. CDR3 sequence: CSVANRDTGELFF. In nucleotides, the CDR3 is TGCAGCGTGGCTAACAGGGATACCGGGGAGCTGTTTTTT.

This clonotype was seen more than once but under ten times. V usage is TRBV7-8 and J usage is TRBJ1-4, with D maybe TRBD1 (5 bases). CDR1 SGHVS and CDR2 FQNEAQ come from the germline V gene. This CDR3 region has 18 residues. The V end lost 0 bases, the J end lost 2 bases, and 16 bases lay between the germline ends. DNA of the CDR3: TGTGCCAGCAGCTTAGCGCGGGGCGGGATCGGGACTAATGAAAAACTGTTTTTT. It yields the protein CASSLARGGIGTNEKLFF. Filled out from reference TRBV7-8 and TRBJ1-4, the complete variable domain reads GAGVSQSPRYKVAKRGQDVALRCDPISGHVSLFWYQQALGQGPEFLTYFQNEAQLDKSGLPSDRFFAERPEGSVSTLKIQRTQQEDSAVYLCASSLARGGIGTNEKLFFGSGTQLSVL.

In its sample, this clonotype was seen once. One end of the junction fails to match germline, which may point to a read error. The chain carries TRBV29-1 and TRBJ2-7, with D uncertain. The CDR3 has 12 residues. The germline V gene encodes CDR1 SQVTM and CDR2 ANQGSEA. CDR3 loop: CSAEDGYYEQYF. CDR3 DNA sequence: TGCAGCGCTGAAGACGGATACTACGAGCAGTACTTC.

V gene TRBV9 combines with J gene TRBJ1-2; D not certain. Germline lookup yields CDR1 SGDLS and CDR2 YYNGEE. Trimming took 3 bases from V and 8 from J, leaving 20 bases between them. The CDR3 contains 15 residues. The CDR3 region is CASSGNFGAGGGYTF. CDR3 nucleotides: TGTGCCAGCAGCGGTAATTTCGGAGCCGGCGGAGGCTACACCTTC.

V gene TRBV12-3 or TRBV12-4 combines with J gene TRBJ2-1; no firm D call. Between the trimmed V and J ends, which lost 5 bases and 6 bases, there was a span of 11 bases. This CDR3 has 13 amino acids. CDR3 coding DNA: TGTGCCAGCAGTCCCCGGCGAGTCAATGAGCAGTTCTTC. It encodes CASSPRRVNEQFF.

This clonotype was counted a few times. One junction end disagrees with the germline gene, perhaps due to a read error. V and J are TRBV7-2 and TRBJ2-1; D might be TRBD2 (6 bases). The CDR3 spans 16 residues. The germline V gene encodes CDR1 SGHTA and CDR2 FQGNSA. As DNA, the CDR3 is TGTGCCAGCAGCTTAGAGGCGGGGATGCCCCCCAATGGGCAGTTCTTC. This sequence encodes CASSLEAGMPPNGQFF. Using reference TRBV7-2 and TRBJ2-1 for the parts outside the CDR3, the full variable domain is GAGVSQSPSNKVTEKGKDVELRCDPISGHTALYWYRQSLGQGLEFLIYFQGNSAPDKSGLPSDRFSAERTGGSVSTLTIQRTQQEDSAVYLCASSLEAGMPPNGQFFGPGTRLTVL.

The chain has TRBV10-3 and TRBJ2-5; possibly TRBD1 or TRBD2 for D (6 bases each). The CDR3 length is 14 residues. V shed 7 bases and J shed 1 base, with 13 bases lying between them. Per the germline V gene, CDR1 is ENHRY and CDR2 is SYGVKD. The CDR3 spells CAIKDGGGQETQYF. For the CDR3, the DNA is TGTGCCATCAAGGACGGAGGGGGCCAAGAGACCCAGTACTTC.

The chain couples TRBV5-4 to TRBJ1-6; no clear D gene. The CDR3 covers 13 residues. CDR1 is SGHNT and CDR2 is YYREEE in the germline V gene (reference sequence). V lost 4 bases and J 9 bases, leaving 11 bases between the germline ends. The CDR3 protein is CASSALSGSPLHF. CDR3 bases: TGTGCCAGCAGCGCCTTGAGTGGTTCACCCCTCCACTTT.

The chain is built from TRBV4-3 and TRBJ2-2; perhaps TRBD2 as D (6 bases). The CDR3 loop spans 17 amino acids. In germline, CDR1 is LGHNA, CDR2 YSLEER. V was trimmed by 0 bases and J by 5 bases, leaving 16 bases between them. Here the CDR3 DNA reads TGCGCCAGCAGCCAAGACACGAGGGAGGTGCGGACCGGGGAGCTGTTTTTT. This translates into CASSQDTREVRTGELFF.

V is TRBV9 and J is TRBJ2-5; the match to TRBD1 covers 8 bases. The germline CDR1 and CDR2 sequences are SGDLS and YYNGEE. With 3 bases clipped from V and 2 bases from J, the junction kept 3 bases outside the gene matches. CDR3 length: 14 amino acids. The CDR3 nucleotides are TGTGCCAGCAGCGCCTACAGGGGGCAAGAGACCCAGTACTTC. Protein sequence: CASSAYRGQETQYF.